Below, 23 T cell receptor beta chains from the same sample are listed, as sequenced in a study of T cell repertoires in cytomegalovirus infection. TCRdb ran MiXCR on the reads and lists one entry per CDR3 protein. This table holds fewer than 900,000 distinct CDR3 sequences, about 28% found once. Their antigen targets remain unknown. This specimen was cultured CD8+ T cells from PBMCs, taken from culture after CMV antigen stimulation. The source is a human donor in good health (CMV status not recorded). Some clones in this sample may be carry-over from other donors' samples.

This clonotype was picked up a small number of times. V usage is TRBV18 and J usage is TRBJ1-1; D is perhaps TRBD1 (6 bases). This CDR3 comprises 14 residues. Germline V gene lookup returns CDR1 KGHSH and CDR2 LQKENI. With 5 bases removed from V and 3 bases from J, the gap between germline ends came to 13 bases. The CDR3 loop is CASSLNRDHTEAFF. The CDR3 DNA reads as TGTGCCAGCTCATTGAACAGGGACCACACTGAAGCTTTCTTT. The full variable domain, with the rest looked up from reference TRBV18 and TRBJ1-1, is NAGVMQNPRHLVRRRGQEARLRCSPMKGHSHVYWYRQLPEEGLKFMVYLQKENIIDESGMPKERFSAEFPKEGPSILRIQQVVRGDSAAYFCASSLNRDHTEAFFGQGTRLTVV.

In its sample, this clonotype was seen many times. The chain recombines TRBV7-6 with TRBJ1-1, with unresolved D. The germline gives CDR1 SGHVS, CDR2 FNYEAQ. The V end lost 6 bases, the J end lost 0 bases, and 8 bases lay between the germline ends. The CDR3 has 13 residues. In DNA, the CDR3 is TGTGCCAGCAGGACGACGGTGAACACTGAAGCTTTCTTT. It encodes CASRTTVNTEAFF.

The J gene is TRBJ2-2, the V gene TRBV24-1; 7 bases match TRBD2. Per the germline V gene, CDR1 is KGHDR and CDR2 is SFDVKD. V shed 6 bases and J 9 bases; nucleotides not matched to a gene: 15. The CDR3 has 16 amino acids. CDR3 in DNA: TGTGCCACCAGTAGCGGGGATTGGCGGTACTTCTGGGAGCTGTTTTTT. Translated: CATSSGDWRYFWELFF.

This chain links TRBV7-9 with TRBJ2-1; the match to TRBD1 covers 9 bases. CDR3 length: 15 amino acids. CDR1 SEHNR and CDR2 FQNEAQ come from the germline V gene (reference sequence). J lost 5 bases, V lost 4 bases, and 6 bases had no gene match. In DNA form, the CDR3 reads TGTGCCAGCAGCTCCCGGGACAGGGTCAACAATGAGCAGTTCTTC. The encoded protein is CASSSRDRVNNEQFF.

This clonotype appeared many times. The chain couples TRBV6-5 to TRBJ2-4, with TRBD1 matching over 8 bases. The germline V gene has CDR1 MNHEY and CDR2 SVGAGI. CDR3 length: 14 residues. J lost 6 bases, V lost 0 bases, and 1 base had no gene match. CDR3 residues: CASSYSGTGNIQYF. The CDR3, as DNA: TGTGCCAGCAGTTACTCGGGGACAGGAAACATTCAGTACTTC.

This clonotype was picked up a small number of times. The chain is built from TRBV12-3 or TRBV12-4 and TRBJ1-5; D call uncertain. CDR3 length: 15 residues. Trimming took off 3 bases at V and 3 bases at J, with 12 bases between the two ends. CDR3 nucleotide sequence: TGTGCCAGCAGTTTTACCAACGGAGACAATCAGCCCCAGCATTTT. This sequence encodes CASSFTNGDNQPQHF.

This clonotype turned up a few times. The chain combines TRBV20-1 with TRBJ2-7; 16 nucleotides match TRBD2. Unmatched junction bases numbered 4, after V lost 4 bases and J lost 1 base. The germline CDR1 and CDR2 sequences are DFQATT and SNEGSKA (reference sequence). There are 16 residues in the CDR3. The CDR3, as DNA: TGCAGTGCTACAGGGACTAGCGGGGGGGTATCCTACGAGCAGTACTTC. Its translation is CSATGTSGGVSYEQYF.

The genes are TRBV2 and TRBJ2-1; D perhaps matches TRBD2 (6 bases). V lost 8 bases, J lost 8 bases, and 10 bases lay in between. From germline, CDR1 is SNHLY and CDR2 FYNNEI. The CDR3 spans 11 residues. The CDR3 coding sequence is TGTGCCAGCCCTCGGGGGTATGAGCAGTTCTTC. The encoded protein is CASPRGYEQFF.

This clonotype was recorded a few times. The rearrangement uses TRBV7-3 and TRBJ2-2, with 11 bases identical to TRBD2. The length of the CDR3 is 15 residues. The V gene's germline CDR1 is SGHTA and CDR2 FQGTGA. V gave up 2 bases and J gave up 6 bases; unmatched junction bases: 2. The CDR3 sequence: CASSLPSGGPGELFF. CDR3 in DNA: TGTGCCAGCAGCTTACCTAGCGGGGGGCCCGGGGAGCTGTTTTTT.

With respect to this clonotype: One base away lies a much larger clone, so this may be a sequencing read error. Without the conserved terminal phenylalanine or tryptophan, this CDR3 likely stems from a read error. The chain couples TRBV11-3 to TRBJ2-5; TRBD2 agrees at 11 bases. CDR1 SGHNT and CDR2 YENEEA come from the germline V gene. This CDR3 comprises 16 residues. The J segment lost 4 bases and the V segment lost 5 bases, leaving 9 bases of the junction unmatched. The CDR3 DNA reads as TGTGCCAGCAGCCCGATCGCTAGCGGGGGGCCAGAGACCCAGTACTCC. Residues: CASSPIASGGPETQYS.

This clonotype has at least ten counts. The chain carries TRBV7-9 and TRBJ2-5; 10 bases line up with TRBD2. There are 14 residues in the CDR3. Per germline, CDR1 SEHNR and CDR2 FQNEAQ (reference sequence). Germline trimming cut 3 bases from V and 3 bases from J; bases unmatched to any gene: 1. The CDR3 region is CASSFLAGEETQYF. CDR3 in DNA: TGTGCCAGCAGCTTCCTAGCGGGGGAAGAGACCCAGTACTTC.

V usage is TRBV27 and J usage is TRBJ1-2; D not certain. CDR1 and CDR2 (germline): MNHEY, SMNVEV (reference sequence). The CDR3 is made up of 14 amino acids. Trimming pared 2 bases from V and 4 bases from J, leaving 11 bases between. The CDR3 nucleotides are TGTGCCAGCAGTTTAGGCCCGAATTCCTATGGCTACACCTTC. This codes for CASSLGPNSYGYTF.

This clonotype was detected a few times. The DNA of the CDR3 is TGTGCCAGCAGTGAAGCAGACCTCGGGGTTGATGAGGAGCCCCAGCATTTT. It yields the protein CASSEADLGVDEEPQHF. V and J are TRBV6-1 and TRBJ1-5; D ambiguous. CDR1 and CDR2 (germline): MNHNS, SASEGT. V was clipped by 0 bases and J by 8 bases, with 20 bases between them. The CDR3 contains 17 residues.

This clonotype has ten or more counts. This rearrangement joins TRBV12-3 or TRBV12-4 to TRBJ1-2; 7 bases match TRBD1. The CDR3 has 14 amino acids. J lost 3 bases, V lost 3 bases, and 4 bases had no gene match. CDR3 sequence reads: CASSLTGQYYGYTF. In DNA, the CDR3 is TGTGCCAGCAGTTTGACGGGACAGTACTATGGCTACACCTTC.

CDR3 DNA sequence: TGTGCCAGCAGCCCAGTTGGGACAGCGTACAATTCACCCCTCCACTTT. Its translation is CASSPVGTAYNSPLHF. The chain has TRBV7-2 and TRBJ1-6, with 7 bases matching TRBD1. Unmatched junction bases numbered 11, after V lost 5 bases and J lost 7 bases. The CDR3 contains 16 residues. Germline CDR1 and CDR2: SGHTA and FQGNSA.

The chain combines TRBV12-5 with TRBJ2-3, with D hard to call. The CDR3 has 13 residues. Trimming took off 3 bases at V and 4 bases at J, with 8 bases between the two ends. The germline gives CDR1 LGHNT, CDR2 FRNRAP. This CDR3 reads CASGLHNADTQYF. CDR3 sequence (DNA): TGTGCTAGTGGTTTACACAACGCAGATACGCAGTATTTT.

This clonotype has a count of ten or more. The chain is built from TRBV27 and TRBJ1-2; possible D gene TRBD1, 5 bases. V lost 5 bases and J lost 0, with 13 bases in between. The CDR3 is 15 amino acids. Germline lookup yields CDR1 MNHEY and CDR2 SMNVEV (reference sequence). Here the CDR3 DNA reads TGTGCCAGCAGTCCCTGGACATCCGCTAACTATGGCTACACCTTC. This sequence encodes CASSPWTSANYGYTF.

The chain combines TRBV27 with TRBJ2-2; D is unresolved. V gave up 2 bases and J gave up 3 bases, with 7 bases separating them. Germline V CDR1 and CDR2: MNHEY, SMNVEV (reference sequence). The CDR3 has 14 residues. The CDR3 DNA reads TGTGCCAGCAGTTTAGGCGCGGACACCGGGGAGCTGTTTTTT. Translation: CASSLGADTGELFF.

This rearrangement joins TRBV9 to TRBJ2-3; 9 positions agree with TRBD2. The germline CDR1 and CDR2 sequences are SGDLS and YYNGEE. The CDR3 loop spans 17 amino acids. After removal of 1 base from V and 2 bases from J, the junction contained 8 bases not matched to a gene. The CDR3 DNA reads as TGTGCCAGCAGCGTACAAGGGAGCGGGGGGTTCACAGATACGCAGTATTTT. It codes for CASSVQGSGGFTDTQYF.

The chain recombines TRBV9 with TRBJ2-3; 7 bases are shared with TRBD2. CDR1 SGDLS and CDR2 YYNGEE come from the germline V gene. V lost 0 bases to trimming and J lost 1 base; unmatched junction nucleotides: 2. The CDR3 is 15 residues long. The CDR3 loop reads CASSVGAGGTDTQYF. The CDR3 DNA is TGTGCCAGCAGCGTAGGGGCGGGGGGCACAGATACGCAGTATTTT.

This clonotype was counted many times. The J gene is TRBJ2-1, the V gene TRBV7-2; D not resolved. Germline CDR1 reads SGHTA; CDR2 reads FQGNSA. The CDR3 runs 13 residues. Trimming shortened V by 3 bases and J by 5 bases, and 8 bases separated the two germline ends. CDR3 in DNA: TGTGCCAGCAGCTTGTATGGCCACAATGAGCAGTTCTTC. This gives the protein CASSLYGHNEQFF.

The table lists this clonotype with many counts. The chain is built from TRBV6-2 or TRBV6-3 and TRBJ2-5; 10 bases are shared with TRBD2. The CDR3 has 16 amino acids. V dropped 5 bases and J dropped 5; count of bases not matched to a gene: 11. Germline V gene lookup returns CDR1 MNHEY and CDR2 SVGEGT. Here the CDR3 DNA reads TGTGCCAGCAGTGTAACACCGGGACTAGCGTTGGAGACCCAGTACTTC. Translating gives CASSVTPGLALETQYF.

V gene TRBV5-8 combines with J gene TRBJ2-5, with TRBD1 matching over 9 bases. Unmatched junction bases numbered 8, after V lost 3 bases and J lost 5 bases. CDR3 size: 15 residues. Germline V gene sequence: CDR1 SGHTS, CDR2 YDEGEE. In DNA, the CDR3 is TGTGCCAGCAGCTCCGGGACAGGGAATTCGGAGACCCAGTACTTC. Translating it yields CASSSGTGNSETQYF.